Listed below are T cell receptor beta chains from one sample, sequenced in a study of technical replicates of blood from a few donors. Profiling relied on immunoSEQ multiplex PCR, and the TCRdb table lists in-frame clones only, not all of them. The table has about 94,000 clones, roughly 95% seen once. Sequencing input: T cells isolated from PBMCs. These receptors were obtained from a human donor in good health. Each CDR3 is given with its conserved first and last residue. The order of the fields is V gene, D gene, clone size, J gene, CDR3 protein, CDR3 DNA. A D gene is named only where the DNA matches it firmly. Clone size is not always given. Where it is, it says once, few, many or a class for expanded clones.

TRBV19	-	-	TRBJ2-7	CASISSSYEQYF	TGTGCCAGTATCTCGAGCTCCTACGAGCAGTACTTC
TRBV29-1	TRBD1	-	TRBJ1-1	CSVTGGTEAFF	TGCAGCGTGACAGGGGGCACTGAAGCTTTCTTT
TRBV19	TRBD1	once	TRBJ2-7	CASSNGDRGLYEQYF	TGTGCCAGTAGTAACGGGGACAGGGGTCTATACGAGCAGTACTTC
TRBV7-8	TRBD2	-	TRBJ2-7	CASSLVGGRASYEQYF	TGTGCCAGCAGCTTAGTAGGCGGGAGGGCCTCCTACGAGCAGTACTTC
TRBV11-3	TRBD2	once	TRBJ2-3	CASSLASGRGGTDTQYF	TGTGCCAGCAGCTTGGCTAGCGGGAGAGGGGGGACAGATACGCAGTATTTT
TRBV21-1	-	-	TRBJ2-1	CASSTGQLGSSYNEQFF	TGTGCCAGCAGCACCGGACAGCTAGGTTCCTCCTACAATGAGCAGTTCTTC
TRBV11-1	-	-	TRBJ2-5	CASSPGNQETQYF	TGTGCCAGCAGCCCGGGGAATCAAGAGACCCAGTACTTC
TRBV21-1	-	-	TRBJ1-1	CASSKDFTEYGTEAFF	TGTGCCAGCAGCAAAGACTTTACAGAGTATGGCACTGAAGCTTTCTTT
TRBV28	-	-	TRBJ1-2	CASSFRPYNYGYTF	TGTGCCAGCAGTTTCCGTCCTTATAACTATGGCTACACCTTC
TRBV15	-	-	TRBJ2-3	CATSKTAFSTDTQYF	TGTGCCACCAGCAAGACAGCTTTTAGCACAGATACGCAGTATTTT
TRBV7-9	-	-	TRBJ1-1	CASSLGTYKNTEAFF	TGTGCCAGCAGCTTAGGGACTTACAAGAACACTGAAGCTTTCTTT
TRBV18	-	-	TRBJ2-5	CASSSETQYF	TGTGCCAGCTCCTCGGAGACCCAGTACTTC
TRBV4-2	TRBD2	-	TRBJ2-3	CASSQGAGVDTQYF	TGTGCCAGCAGCCAAGGTGCGGGAGTGGATACGCAGTATTTT
TRBV5-1	TRBD1	-	TRBJ1-1	CASYRDRGGTEAFF	TGCGCCAGCTACCGGGACAGGGGGGGGACTGAAGCTTTCTTT
TRBV15	-	once	TRBJ1-4	CATSRGTTAVNEKLFF	TGTGCCACCAGCAGAGGGACGACAGCCGTTAATGAAAAACTGTTTTTT
TRBV11-3	TRBD1	-	TRBJ1-2	CASSKDRGVYGYTF	TGTGCCAGCAGCAAGGACAGGGGAGTATATGGCTACACCTTC
TRBV19	TRBD1	-	TRBJ1-1	CASRRNRGNTEAFF	TGTGCCAGTAGACGAAACAGGGGTAACACTGAAGCTTTCTTT
TRBV18	TRBD2	-	TRBJ2-3	CASSQSGSWDTQYF	TGTGCCAGCTCCCAAAGCGGGAGTTGGGATACGCAGTATTTT
TRBV9	-	-	TRBJ2-3	CASSVAPRGGDTQYF	TGTGCCAGCAGCGTAGCCCCTAGGGGTGGGGATACGCAGTATTTT
TRBV4-3	-	-	TRBJ2-3	CASSQDLQSSTDTQYF	TGCGCCAGCAGCCAAGATCTACAGTCTAGCACAGATACGCAGTATTTT
TRBV10-1	-	-	TRBJ2-2	CASSAQGTGELFF	TGCGCCAGCAGTGCCCAGGGCACCGGGGAGCTGTTTTTT
TRBV5-8	-	-	TRBJ2-1	CASSPLAFNNEQFF	TGTGCCAGCAGCCCACTAGCTTTCAACAATGAGCAGTTCTTC
TRBV11-1	TRBD2	-	TRBJ2-7	CASSLALAGSYEQYF	TGTGCCAGCAGCTTAGCACTAGCGGGGAGCTACGAGCAGTACTTC
TRBV7-2	-	-	TRBJ1-5	CASSLSGNQPQHF	TGTGCCAGCAGCTTATCTGGCAATCAGCCCCAGCATTTT
TRBV9	TRBD2	-	TRBJ2-7	CASSVAGSGASYEQYF	TGTGCCAGCAGCGTAGCTGGAAGCGGGGCCTCCTACGAGCAGTACTTC
TRBV19	TRBD2	-	TRBJ2-7	CASSAGTSIGSYEQYF	TGTGCCAGTAGTGCCGGGACTAGCATCGGTTCCTACGAGCAGTACTTC
TRBV21-1	-	-	TRBJ1-3	CASSCSGNTIYF	TGTGCCTCGTCGTGCTCTGGAAACACCATATATTTT
TRBV11-2	TRBD2	-	TRBJ2-2	CASSWTGTSGDYTGELFF	TGTGCCAGCAGCTGGACCGGGACTAGCGGAGATTACACCGGGGAGCTGTTTTTT
TRBV7-3	TRBD2	once	TRBJ2-1	CASSAQGAGDVDEQFF	TGTGCCAGCAGCGCGCAAGGAGCGGGAGACGTCGATGAGCAGTTCTTC
TRBV7-3	TRBD1	-	TRBJ1-1	CASSSDRVVYTEAFF	TGTGCCAGCAGCTCGGACAGGGTAGTTTACACTGAAGCTTTCTTT
TRBV18	-	once	TRBJ2-3	CASSPSGTDTQYF	TGTGCCAGCTCACCTTCTGGCACAGATACGCAGTATTTT
TRBV2	-	once	TRBJ1-1	CASSARVRTEAFF	TGTGCCAGCAGTGCGAGGGTTAGAACTGAAGCTTTCTTT
TRBV4-2	-	-	TRBJ1-4	CASSQDSQGGEKLFF	TGTGCCAGCAGCCAAGATTCGCAGGGCGGTGAAAAACTGTTTTTT
TRBV9	-	-	TRBJ2-2	CASSPPGSGELFF	TGTGCCAGCAGCCCCCCCGGGTCCGGGGAGCTGTTTTTT
TRBV9	TRBD2	-	TRBJ2-5	CASAVAGQETQYF	TGTGCCAGCGCAGTAGCGGGACAAGAGACCCAGTACTTC
TRBV6-1	TRBD1	-	TRBJ1-1	CASSAGQDTEAFF	TGTGCCAGCAGTGCGGGACAGGACACTGAAGCTTTCTTT
TRBV7-8	TRBD1	-	TRBJ1-3	CASSRDSHSGNTIYF	TGTGCCAGCAGCAGGGACAGCCACTCTGGAAACACCATATATTTT
TRBV7-2	-	-	TRBJ2-1	CASSLGRASEFF	TGTGCCAGCAGCTTAGGGAGGGCCAGCGAGTTCTTC
TRBV27	TRBD2	-	TRBJ2-4	CASSLGGGNIQYF	TGTGCCAGCAGTTTAGGCGGGGGGAACATTCAGTACTTC
TRBV4-3	TRBD1	-	TRBJ2-1	CASSQETGGNEQFF	TGCGCCAGCAGCCAAGAAACAGGGGGAAATGAGCAGTTCTTC
TRBV27	-	once	TRBJ1-4	CASSLMFRGLNEKLFF	TGTGCCAGCAGTTTAATGTTTCGGGGATTAAATGAAAAACTGTTTTTT
TRBV7-3	TRBD1	-	TRBJ2-7	CASSPGQGAYEQYF	TGTGCCAGCAGCCCAGGACAGGGGGCTTACGAGCAGTACTTC
TRBV4-1	-	few	TRBJ1-1	CASSQVQLNTEAFF	TGCGCCAGCAGCCAAGTTCAGTTGAACACTGAAGCTTTCTTT
TRBV5-1	TRBD1	-	TRBJ2-6	CASSYRTGVSGANVLTF	TGCGCCAGCAGCTACCGGACAGGGGTATCAGGGGCCAACGTCCTGACTTTC
TRBV29-1	TRBD1	-	TRBJ2-2	CSVEKQGALNTGELFF	TGCAGCGTTGAAAAACAGGGGGCCTTGAACACCGGGGAGCTGTTTTTT
TRBV5-6	-	-	TRBJ1-1	CASSLALSGEAFF	TGTGCCAGCAGCTTGGCCCTAAGCGGTGAAGCTTTCTTT
TRBV6-5	-	-	TRBJ1-1	CASSPSSSEAFF	TGTGCCAGCAGCCCTAGTTCCTCCGAAGCTTTCTTT
TRBV30	-	-	TRBJ2-3	CAWSVGQDTQYF	TGTGCCTGGAGTGTAGGACAAGATACGCAGTATTTT